The rows below give T cell receptor beta chains drawn from one sample of a study of shared clonotypes between healthy human individuals. The data were produced by immunoSEQ multiplex PCR, yet TCRdb's version contains in-frame clones alone and is incomplete. The sample has 2 million to 2.5 million clones; approximately 94% are singletons. The sequenced material came from naive CD8+ T cells sorted from blood. These receptors all stem from a man aged 18 to 30 in good health. CDR3s include the opening cysteine and the closing phenylalanine or tryptophan. D genes are given only for firm matches. Size tells how often a clone was seen (once, few, many) or the class of an expanded clone, and some rows leave it out.

V: TRBV7-9; D: TRBD1; size: .; J: TRBJ2-7; CDR3: CASSPGGSYEQYF; DNA: TGTGCCAGCAGCCCAGGGGGCTCCTACGAGCAGTACTTC
V: TRBV4-1; D: .; size: .; J: TRBJ1-2; CDR3: CASSQGNGYTF; DNA: TGCGCCAGCAGCCAAGGAAACGGCTACACCTTC
V: TRBV4-1; D: .; size: .; J: TRBJ2-7; CDR3: CASSLGLDLGEQYF; DNA: TGCGCCAGCAGCCTGGGACTCGACCTGGGGGAGCAGTACTTC
V: TRBV9; D: .; size: .; J: TRBJ1-5; CDR3: CASSVGGSTQPQHF; DNA: TGTGCCAGCAGCGTAGGGGGGAGTACTCAGCCCCAGCATTTT
V: TRBV7-6; D: TRBD1; size: .; J: TRBJ2-1; CDR3: CASSLEPGQGRNEQFF; DNA: TGTGCCAGCAGCTTGGAACCGGGACAGGGACGCAATGAGCAGTTCTTC
V: TRBV5-5; D: .; size: .; J: TRBJ2-2; CDR3: CASSLRAASTGELFF; DNA: TGTGCCAGCAGCTTGAGGGCGGCTAGCACCGGGGAGCTGTTTTTT
V: TRBV7-9; D: TRBD1; size: .; J: TRBJ2-5; CDR3: CASSFPGQVIAETQYF; DNA: TGTGCCAGCAGCTTCCCGGGACAGGTGATCGCAGAGACCCAGTACTTC
V: TRBV27; D: TRBD2; size: .; J: TRBJ2-5; CDR3: CASSLSMDGGEETQYF; DNA: TGTGCCAGCAGCCTAAGCATGGACGGGGGGGAAGAGACCCAGTACTTC
V: TRBV6-5; D: .; size: .; J: TRBJ1-4; CDR3: CASTLFSGSDEKLFF; DNA: TGTGCCAGCACCTTATTCAGTGGGAGTGATGAAAAACTGTTTTTT
V: TRBV11-2; D: .; size: .; J: TRBJ1-1; CDR3: CASSLLGEAIYSMNTEAFF; DNA: TGTGCCAGCAGCCTCCTCGGGGAAGCCATCTACTCCATGAACACTGAAGCTTTCTTT
V: TRBV5-1; D: .; size: .; J: TRBJ1-2; CDR3: CASSFGPDYGYTF; DNA: TGCGCCAGCAGCTTCGGGCCAGACTATGGCTACACCTTC
V: TRBV6-5; D: TRBD1; size: .; J: TRBJ1-1; CDR3: CASSYGAGGLAFF; DNA: TGTGCCAGCAGTTACGGAGCAGGGGGCTTAGCTTTCTTT
V: TRBV29-1; D: TRBD1; size: once; J: TRBJ2-2; CDR3: CSVEPRDRANTGELFF; DNA: TGCAGCGTTGAACCACGGGACAGGGCGAACACCGGGGAGCTGTTTTTT
V: TRBV19; D: .; size: .; J: TRBJ1-1; CDR3: CASRRPPNTEAFF; DNA: TGTGCCAGTAGGAGACCGCCGAACACTGAAGCTTTCTTT
V: TRBV7-8; D: .; size: .; J: TRBJ2-5; CDR3: CASSPGVLLQETQYF; DNA: TGTGCCAGCAGCCCAGGGGTGCTTCTACAAGAGACCCAGTACTTC
V: TRBV27; D: .; size: .; J: TRBJ1-1; CDR3: CASSFGPRAGVFF; DNA: TGTGCCAGCAGTTTTGGGCCCCGGGCAGGGGTTTTCTTT
V: TRBV30; D: TRBD1; size: .; J: TRBJ1-6; CDR3: CAWDSGTGSLTPLHF; DNA: TGTGCCTGGGATTCCGGGACAGGGTCCTTGACACCCCTCCACTTT
V: TRBV15; D: TRBD1; size: .; J: TRBJ2-7; CDR3: CATSRGTGGHEQYF; DNA: TGTGCCACCAGCAGAGGGACAGGGGGACACGAGCAGTACTTC
V: TRBV4-3; D: .; size: .; J: TRBJ2-5; CDR3: CASSQVRDPGETQYF; DNA: TGCGCCAGCAGCCAAGTTAGGGACCCCGGGGAGACCCAGTACTTC
V: TRBV5-6; D: .; size: .; J: TRBJ2-1; CDR3: CASSFNEQFF; DNA: TGTGCCAGCAGCTTTAATGAGCAGTTCTTC
V: TRBV9; D: .; size: .; J: TRBJ2-6; CDR3: CASSVSPGANVLTF; DNA: TGTGCCAGCAGCGTAAGCCCAGGGGCCAACGTCCTGACTTTC
V: TRBV27; D: .; size: .; J: TRBJ2-1; CDR3: CASSFSGYNEQFF; DNA: TGTGCCAGCAGTTTTTCAGGGTACAATGAGCAGTTCTTC
V: TRBV7-9; D: .; size: .; J: TRBJ2-1; CDR3: CASSLFGEDFDEQFF; DNA: TGTGCCAGCAGCTTATTCGGGGAGGACTTTGATGAGCAGTTCTTC
V: TRBV6-5; D: .; size: .; J: TRBJ1-3; CDR3: CASRALTHGNTIYF; DNA: TGTGCCAGCAGAGCCCTAACACATGGAAACACCATATATTTT
V: TRBV7-6; D: TRBD1; size: .; J: TRBJ2-1; CDR3: CASSTGGSNEQFF; DNA: TGTGCCAGTTCGACAGGGGGCTCCAATGAGCAGTTCTTC
V: TRBV2; D: .; size: .; J: TRBJ2-3; CDR3: CASSEGGRDTQYF; DNA: TGTGCCAGCAGTGAGGGCGGAAGGGATACGCAGTATTTT
V: TRBV14; D: TRBD1; size: .; J: TRBJ2-7; CDR3: CASSQTIGDRGPIEQYF; DNA: TGTGCCAGCAGCCAAACCATCGGGGACAGGGGGCCCATCGAGCAGTACTTC
V: TRBV2; D: .; size: .; J: TRBJ2-7; CDR3: CASSAFPGTYEQYF; DNA: TGTGCCAGCAGTGCTTTTCCGGGTACCTACGAGCAGTACTTC
V: TRBV27; D: TRBD1; size: .; J: TRBJ1-2; CDR3: CASSWTGGGGGYTF; DNA: TGTGCCAGCAGTTGGACAGGAGGAGGGGGTGGCTACACCTTC
V: TRBV7-3; D: .; size: once; J: TRBJ2-1; CDR3: CASSLRQGTNNEQFF; DNA: TGTGCCAGCAGCTTACGGCAGGGAACCAACAATGAGCAGTTCTTC
V: TRBV4-3; D: TRBD2; size: .; J: TRBJ2-2; CDR3: CASSHGLAVTGELFF; DNA: TGCGCCAGCAGCCACGGACTAGCGGTCACCGGGGAGCTGTTTTTT
V: TRBV7-9; D: TRBD1; size: .; J: TRBJ2-7; CDR3: CASSFKGQGVGEQYF; DNA: TGTGCCAGCAGCTTTAAAGGGCAGGGGGTGGGCGAGCAGTACTTC
V: TRBV11-2; D: .; size: .; J: TRBJ2-1; CDR3: CASSPLRGQGNEQFF; DNA: TGTGCCAGCAGCCCTTTACGAGGGCAGGGCAATGAGCAGTTCTTC
V: TRBV10-2; D: TRBD2; size: once; J: TRBJ2-3; CDR3: CASSEADLAGRQYF; DNA: TGCGCCAGCAGTGAAGCGGATTTAGCGGGGCGGCAGTATTTT
V: TRBV11-2; D: .; size: .; J: TRBJ1-1; CDR3: CASSRPVGDLNTEAFF; DNA: TGTGCCAGCAGCCGACCGGTCGGGGACTTGAACACTGAAGCTTTCTTT
V: TRBV7-9; D: TRBD2; size: .; J: TRBJ2-1; CDR3: CASIAGRYNEQFF; DNA: TGTGCCAGTATAGCGGGACGGTACAATGAGCAGTTCTTC
V: TRBV2; D: TRBD1; size: once; J: TRBJ1-5; CDR3: CASSAGTGNQPQHF; DNA: TGTGCCAGCAGCGCCGGGACAGGTAATCAGCCCCAGCATTTT
V: TRBV27; D: TRBD2; size: .; J: TRBJ2-7; CDR3: CASSPSGTYEQYF; DNA: TGTGCCAGCAGCCCTAGCGGAACCTACGAGCAGTACTTC
V: TRBV4-1; D: .; size: .; J: TRBJ1-6; CDR3: CASSQGYGLTSSPLHF; DNA: TGCGCCAGCAGCCAAGGGTACGGGTTGACGAGTTCACCCCTCCACTTT
V: TRBV2; D: .; size: .; J: TRBJ1-4; CDR3: CASSELVPGVEKLFF; DNA: TGTGCCAGCAGTGAATTGGTGCCAGGGGTTGAAAAACTGTTTTTT
V: TRBV7-9; D: .; size: .; J: TRBJ2-7; CDR3: CASSLGGDSYEQYF; DNA: TGTGCCAGCAGCTTAGGAGGGGACTCCTACGAGCAGTACTTC
V: TRBV27; D: TRBD1; size: .; J: TRBJ2-7; CDR3: CASSSLSGTGPYEQYF; DNA: TGTGCCAGCAGTTCATTATCGGGGACAGGCCCCTACGAGCAGTACTTC
V: TRBV5-1; D: .; size: .; J: TRBJ1-6; CDR3: CASSLAGFQGANSPLHF; DNA: TGCGCCAGCAGCTTGGCCGGGTTTCAAGGGGCCAATTCACCCCTCCACTTT
V: TRBV10-3; D: .; size: once; J: TRBJ1-1; CDR3: CAISESKAVGYTEAFF; DNA: TGTGCCATCAGTGAGTCGAAGGCTGTGGGGTACACTGAAGCTTTCTTT
V: TRBV6-1; D: .; size: once; J: TRBJ2-7; CDR3: CASTPRALYEQYF; DNA: TGTGCCAGCACTCCTAGAGCCCTCTACGAGCAGTACTTC
V: TRBV11-3; D: .; size: .; J: TRBJ2-1; CDR3: CASSLGTPGFVNEQFF; DNA: TGTGCCAGCAGCTTAGGGACTCCCGGTTTTGTCAATGAGCAGTTCTTC
V: TRBV7-9; D: TRBD2; size: .; J: TRBJ2-7; CDR3: CASSSLPGGDYEQYF; DNA: TGTGCCAGCAGCTCTCTCCCGGGGGGTGACTACGAGCAGTACTTC
V: TRBV6-5; D: .; size: .; J: TRBJ1-1; CDR3: CASAGPMNTEAFF; DNA: TGTGCCAGCGCCGGACCTATGAACACTGAAGCTTTCTTT
V: TRBV7-9; D: .; size: .; J: TRBJ2-7; CDR3: CASKGTHSSYEQYF; DNA: TGTGCCAGCAAAGGGACTCACAGCTCCTACGAGCAGTACTTC
V: TRBV5-6; D: TRBD2; size: once; J: TRBJ2-7; CDR3: CASSLGTSGLISYEQYF; DNA: TGTGCCAGCAGCTTGGGGACTAGCGGGCTGATTTCCTACGAGCAGTACTTC
V: TRBV30; D: .; size: .; J: TRBJ2-1; CDR3: CAWSVMGGAEQFF; DNA: TGTGCCTGGAGTGTTATGGGGGGCGCGGAGCAGTTCTTC